One sample yielded the 25 T cell receptor beta chains listed below, sequenced in a study of T cells in localized non-small cell lung cancer. The protocol was immunoSEQ multiplex PCR, while the TCRdb copy is restricted to in-frame clones and leaves out a portion. This repertoire shows under 2,000 clones, around 21% found once; its top ten account for approximately 13%. This material consisted of lung tumor tissue, taken before any cancer treatment. The receptors were sampled from a female donor over 55 with stage II lung adenocarcinoma.

V gene TRBV28 combines with J gene TRBJ2-2; D not certain. The germline V gene has CDR1 MDHEN and CDR2 SYDVKM. There are 12 residues in the CDR3. Trimming stripped 5 bases from V and 6 bases from J, with 7 bases between. CDR3: CASSLISGELFF. CDR3 nucleotides: TGTGCCAGCAGTCTTATTTCCGGGGAGCTGTTTTTT.

This clone was recorded a few times. The V and J genes are TRBV10-3 and TRBJ2-5; TRBD2 agrees at 10 bases. Losses at the gene ends were 0 bases for V and 0 bases for J; bases not matched to a gene: 7. Germline lookup yields CDR1 ENHRY and CDR2 SYGVKD. CDR3 length equals 18 residues. The CDR3 region is CAISESPSGSPYQETQYF. The CDR3 region has the DNA TGTGCCATCAGTGAGTCCCCTAGCGGGAGTCCGTACCAAGAGACCCAGTACTTC.

The genes are TRBV6-8 and TRBJ1-2; D not resolved. V shed 5 bases and J shed 3 bases, with 22 bases lying between them. Germline values: CDR1 MNHGY, CDR2 SAAAGT. The CDR3 spans 17 residues. The CDR3 reads CASSPPGLAGVDYGYTF. As DNA, the CDR3 is TGTGCCAGCAGTCCTCCCGGGTTGGCGGGAGTAGACTATGGCTACACCTTC.

This sequence joins TRBV18 and TRBJ2-1; 10 nucleotides align to TRBD1. Trimming removed 2 bases from V and 10 bases from J; junction bases left unmatched: 5. Germline V gives CDR1 KGHSH, CDR2 LQKENI. This CDR3 is built from 14 residues. CDR3 DNA: TGTGCCAGCTCACCATCGGGACAGGGGATGGAGCAGTTCTTC. It yields the protein CASSPSGQGMEQFF. Variable domain in full (rest from reference TRBV18 and TRBJ2-1): NAGVMQNPRHLVRRRGQEARLRCSPMKGHSHVYWYRQLPEEGLKFMVYLQKENIIDESGMPKERFSAEFPKEGPSILRIQQVVRGDSAAYFCASSPSGQGMEQFFGPGTRLTVL.

This clone came up a few times. The chain has TRBV9 and TRBJ2-7; the match to TRBD1 covers 9 bases. Per the germline V gene, CDR1 is SGDLS and CDR2 is YYNGEE. V lost 3 bases and J lost 2; bases outside the gene matches: 3. This CDR3 has 14 amino acids. The DNA for the CDR3 is TGTGCCAGCAGCGGACAGGGGGGTACCTACGAGCAGTACTTC. It yields the protein CASSGQGGTYEQYF. The full variable domain, rest sourced from reference TRBV9 and TRBJ2-7, is DSGVTQTPKHLITATGQRVTLRCSPRSGDLSVYWYQQSLDQGLQFLIQYYNGEERAKGNILERFSAQQFPDLHSELNLSSLELGDSALYFCASSGQGGTYEQYFGPGTRLTVT.

The CDR3: CASSVDTGNQPQHF. The CDR3 DNA sequence: TGTGCCAGCAGCGTAGACACAGGCAATCAGCCCCAGCATTTT. V usage is TRBV9 and J usage is TRBJ1-5; D gene unclear. Trimming stripped 0 bases from V and 2 bases from J, with 6 bases between. The length of the CDR3 is 14 residues. CDR1 and CDR2 (germline): SGDLS, YYNGEE. Combining the CDR3 with reference TRBV9 and TRBJ1-5 gives the whole variable domain DSGVTQTPKHLITATGQRVTLRCSPRSGDLSVYWYQQSLDQGLQFLIQYYNGEERAKGNILERFSAQQFPDLHSELNLSSLELGDSALYFCASSVDTGNQPQHFGDGTRLSIL.

Sample share makes this clone medium-sized (0.01 to 0.1%). The V gene is TRBV6-8, the J gene TRBJ1-5, with D hard to call. The CDR3 extends over 13 amino acids. Germline V gene lookup returns CDR1 MNHGY and CDR2 SAAAGT. Deletions cut 6 bases from V and 5 bases from J, with 11 bases between. CDR3 amino acids: CASSLRGDQPQHF. CDR3 nucleotides: TGTGCCAGCAGCCTCCGGGGAGATCAGCCCCAGCATTTT.

This clone was observed a few times. The chain links TRBV18 to TRBJ2-1, with 8 nucleotides matching TRBD1. Unmatched junction bases numbered 23, after V lost 6 bases and J lost 10 bases. Germline CDR1 and CDR2: KGHSH and LQKENI. The CDR3 runs 18 residues. DNA of the CDR3: TGTGCCAGCTCGAGAGGAGGACAGGGTGAGAGAGTATCAGGCGAGCAGTTCTTC. This translates into CASSRGGQGERVSGEQFF.

This clone was detected only a few times. The chain has TRBV28 and TRBJ1-5; D is uncertain. The CDR3 is 15 amino acids. Germline loops: CDR1 MDHEN, CDR2 SYDVKM. Between the trimmed V and J ends, which lost 2 bases and 2 bases, there was a span of 10 bases. CDR3 residues: CASSLGVNGNQPQHF. The CDR3 DNA follows: TGTGCCAGCAGTTTAGGGGTCAATGGCAATCAGCCCCAGCATTTT. The variable domain in full, completed from reference TRBV28 and TRBJ1-5, reads DVKVTQSSRYLVKRTGEKVFLECVQDMDHENMFWYRQDPGLGLRLIYFSYDVKMKEKGDIPEGYSVSREKKERFSLILESASTNQTSMYLCASSLGVNGNQPQHFGDGTRLSIL.

The chain employs TRBV19 and TRBJ2-2; weak D call: TRBD1 (5 bases). Germline CDR1 reads LNHDA; CDR2 reads SQIVND (reference sequence). V lost 3 bases and J 6 bases, leaving 11 bases between the germline ends. CDR3 length equals 14 residues. The chain's CDR3 is CASSIGRVAGELFF. CDR3 sequence (DNA): TGTGCCAGTAGTATTGGCAGGGTGGCCGGGGAGCTGTTTTTT.

This rearrangement joins TRBV11-3 to TRBJ2-1; D possibly matches TRBD1 or TRBD2 (6 bases each). CDR3 length: 16 residues. V shed 7 bases and J shed 4 bases, with 20 bases lying between them. CDR1 SGHNT and CDR2 YENEEA come from the germline V gene. CDR3 bases: TGTGCCAGCACCCTCCTTGGGGGGCTACGTTACAATGAGCAGTTCTTC. Its translation: CASTLLGGLRYNEQFF.

The chain uses TRBV11-3 and TRBJ2-1, with 10 nucleotides matching TRBD2. The length of the CDR3 is 17 residues. Germline lookup yields CDR1 SGHNT and CDR2 YENEEA. V lost 8 bases to trimming and J lost 8 bases; unmatched junction nucleotides: 18. DNA for the CDR3: TGTGCCAGCGAACCCAGCGGGGGGGCGGGGCGGAGGTATGAGCAGTTCTTC. Translating gives CASEPSGGAGRRYEQFF. The variable domain in full, with the rest retrieved from reference TRBV11-3 and TRBJ2-1, is EAGVVQSPRYKIIEKKQPVAFWCNPISGHNTLYWYLQNLGQGPELLIRYENEEAVDDSQLPKDRFSAERLKGVDSTLKIQPAELGDSAVYLCASEPSGGAGRRYEQFFGPGTRLTVL.

V and J are TRBV5-1 and TRBJ2-3; either TRBD1 or TRBD2 may fit D (5 bases each). V gave up 5 bases and J gave up 0 bases, with 16 bases separating them. The CDR3 is 16 residues long. Germline-derived CDR1 and CDR2 are SGHRS and YFSETQ. The CDR3 sequence is CASRSRDDYSTDTQYF. The CDR3 coding sequence is TGCGCCAGCAGGAGTCGGGACGACTATAGCACAGATACGCAGTATTTT.

This clone was recorded a few times. The rearrangement joins TRBV9 to TRBJ2-1; D is possibly TRBD2 (5 bases). CDR1 and CDR2 (germline): SGDLS, YYNGEE. Trimming removed 0 bases from V and 2 bases from J, with 9 bases in between. CDR3 length: 15 residues. The CDR3 region is CASSVELVTYNEQFF. CDR3 sequence (DNA): TGTGCCAGCAGCGTAGAACTAGTTACCTACAATGAGCAGTTCTTC.

The table lists this clone with a few counts. J is TRBJ2-1 and V is TRBV7-6; TRBD2 matches 8 bases. The CDR3 contains 15 residues. Germline assignment: CDR1 SGHVS and CDR2 FNYEAQ. The junction had 0 bases not matched to a gene; V was cut back by 2 bases and J by 0 bases. The CDR3 DNA reads TGTGCCAGCAGCTTAAGCGGGAGCTCCTACAATGAGCAGTTCTTC. It specifies CASSLSGSSYNEQFF.

The V gene is TRBV19, the J gene TRBJ2-1, with 8 bases fitting TRBD1. With V trimmed by 5 bases and J by 2 bases, 5 bases remained unmatched. The V gene's germline CDR1 is LNHDA and CDR2 SQIVND (reference sequence). The CDR3 runs to 15 residues. The CDR3 sequence: CASSLSGGTYNEQFF. The CDR3 DNA is TGTGCCAGTAGTTTATCAGGGGGCACCTACAATGAGCAGTTCTTC.

This clone was observed a handful of times. The chain couples TRBV28 to TRBJ2-4, with TRBD2 identical over 12 bases. This CDR3 has 16 amino acids. In germline, CDR1 is MDHEN, CDR2 SYDVKM. V shed 5 bases and J 7 bases; nucleotides not matched to a gene: 9. The CDR3: CASSPRTSGMWNIQYF. CDR3 DNA: TGTGCCAGCAGTCCGCGGACTAGCGGGATGTGGAACATTCAGTACTTC.

V is TRBV10-2 and J is TRBJ2-7; possible D gene TRBD2, 5 bases. V lost 0 bases to trimming and J lost 0 bases, with 12 bases between them. The V gene's germline CDR1 is WSHSY and CDR2 SAAADI. The CDR3 covers 16 residues. The CDR3: CASSESPDWSSYEQYF. DNA of the CDR3: TGCGCCAGCAGTGAGTCCCCGGACTGGAGCTCCTACGAGCAGTACTTC.

The chain has TRBV30 and TRBJ2-7; TRBD2 is a possible D gene (6 bases). Per the germline V gene, CDR1 is GTSNPN and CDR2 is SVGIG (reference sequence). The CDR3 is 16 amino acids. The V and J ends lost 2 bases and 5 bases respectively, with 22 bases between them. The CDR3 is CAWSRFGHPSGDEQYF. CDR3 nucleotides: TGTGCCTGGAGTCGGTTTGGTCATCCGTCGGGGGACGAGCAGTACTTC.

Written as DNA, the CDR3 is TGTGCCAGCAGTTACTCGGGACAGGGGGCTGAGCAGTTCTTC. It encodes CASSYSGQGAEQFF. The rearrangement links TRBV6-8 to TRBJ2-1; 12 nucleotides line up with TRBD1. V dropped 0 bases and J dropped 9; count of bases not matched to a gene: 0. This CDR3 has 14 amino acids. In germline, CDR1 is MNHGY, CDR2 SAAAGT.

V gene TRBV28 combines with J gene TRBJ2-3; D is perhaps TRBD2 (7 bases). CDR3 length: 12 amino acids. V lost 4 bases and J lost 15, with 17 bases in between. Germline CDR1 reads MDHEN; CDR2 reads SYDVKM. The CDR3: CASSSLGGAPYF. CDR3 nucleotides: TGTGCCAGCAGTTCCCTGGGGGGGGCGCCTTATTTT.

This clone is large. V and J are TRBV6-8 and TRBJ2-3; D is undetermined. In germline, CDR1 is MNHGY, CDR2 SAAAGT. The CDR3 consists of 14 residues. V gave up 5 bases and J gave up 2 bases, with 11 bases separating them. The CDR3: CASSQYFHTDTQYF. The DNA for the CDR3 is TGTGCCAGCAGTCAGTACTTCCACACAGATACGCAGTATTTT.

The sample holds a few counts of this clone. The rearrangement joins TRBV28 to TRBJ1-4; 7 bases are shared with TRBD1. Unmatched junction bases numbered 8, after V lost 11 bases and J lost 5 bases. Germline assignment: CDR1 MDHEN and CDR2 SYDVKM. The CDR3 is 13 residues long. CDR3 sequence (DNA): TGTGCCTGTTTGGAGACAGGGAATGAAAAACTGTTTTTT. This codes for CACLETGNEKLFF.

This clone appeared a few times. The chain joins TRBV11-3 to TRBJ2-5; 8 bases are a match to TRBD1. The CDR3 runs 14 residues. Germline V CDR1 and CDR2: SGHNT, YENEEA. V lost 5 bases and J lost 5; bases outside the gene matches: 7. The CDR3 sequence: CASSRSGGRETQYF. The CDR3, as DNA: TGTGCCAGCAGCCGGTCAGGGGGCCGGGAGACCCAGTACTTC.

This clone was recorded a few times. V and J are TRBV18 and TRBJ2-1; D unresolved. The CDR3 has 15 amino acids. Germline V gives CDR1 KGHSH, CDR2 LQKENI. Between the trimmed V and J ends, which lost 3 bases and 0 bases, there was a span of 9 bases. CDR3 protein: CASSPAGYSYNEQFF. The CDR3, as DNA: TGTGCCAGCTCACCCGCCGGATACTCCTACAATGAGCAGTTCTTC.